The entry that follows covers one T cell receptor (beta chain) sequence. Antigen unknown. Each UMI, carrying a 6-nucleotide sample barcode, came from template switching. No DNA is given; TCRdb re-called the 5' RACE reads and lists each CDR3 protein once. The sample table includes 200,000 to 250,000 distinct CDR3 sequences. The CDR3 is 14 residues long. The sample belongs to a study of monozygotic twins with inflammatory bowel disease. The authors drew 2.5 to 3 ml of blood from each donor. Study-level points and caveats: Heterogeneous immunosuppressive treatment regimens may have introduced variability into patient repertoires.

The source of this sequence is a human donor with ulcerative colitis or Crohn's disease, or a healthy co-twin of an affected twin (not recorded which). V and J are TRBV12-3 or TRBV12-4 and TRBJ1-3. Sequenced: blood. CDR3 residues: CASRPTGPGNTIYF.